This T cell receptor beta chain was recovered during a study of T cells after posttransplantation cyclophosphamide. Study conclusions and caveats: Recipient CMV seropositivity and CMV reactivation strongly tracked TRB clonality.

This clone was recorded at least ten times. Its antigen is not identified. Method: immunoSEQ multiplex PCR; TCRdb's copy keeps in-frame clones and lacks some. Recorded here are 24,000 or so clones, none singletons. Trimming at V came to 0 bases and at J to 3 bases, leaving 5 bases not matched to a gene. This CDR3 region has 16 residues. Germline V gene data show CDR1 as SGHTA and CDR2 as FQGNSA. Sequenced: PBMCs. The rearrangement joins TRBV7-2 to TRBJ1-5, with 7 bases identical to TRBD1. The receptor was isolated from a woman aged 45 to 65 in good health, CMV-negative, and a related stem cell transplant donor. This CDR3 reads CASSLAGGFNNQPQHF. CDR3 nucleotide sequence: TGTGCCAGCAGCTTAGCAGGGGGCTTTAACAATCAGCCCCAGCATTTT.